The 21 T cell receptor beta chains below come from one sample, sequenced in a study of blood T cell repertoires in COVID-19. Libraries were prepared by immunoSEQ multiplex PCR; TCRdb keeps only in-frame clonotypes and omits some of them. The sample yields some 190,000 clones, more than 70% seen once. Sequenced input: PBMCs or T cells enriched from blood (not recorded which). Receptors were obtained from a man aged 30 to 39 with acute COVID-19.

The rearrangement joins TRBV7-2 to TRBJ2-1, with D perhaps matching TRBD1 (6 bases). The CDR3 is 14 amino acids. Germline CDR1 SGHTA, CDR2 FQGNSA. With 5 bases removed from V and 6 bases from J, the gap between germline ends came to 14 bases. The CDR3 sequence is CASSPMDSSNEQFF. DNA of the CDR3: TGTGCCAGCAGCCCCATGGACAGCTCCAATGAGCAGTTCTTC.

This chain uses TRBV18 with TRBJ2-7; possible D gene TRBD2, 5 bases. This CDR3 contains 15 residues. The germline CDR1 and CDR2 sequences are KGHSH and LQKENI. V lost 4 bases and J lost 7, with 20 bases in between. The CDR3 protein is CASSLGRLRRDEQYF. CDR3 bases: TGTGCCAGCTCACTTGGACGGCTTCGCCGGGATGAGCAGTACTTC.

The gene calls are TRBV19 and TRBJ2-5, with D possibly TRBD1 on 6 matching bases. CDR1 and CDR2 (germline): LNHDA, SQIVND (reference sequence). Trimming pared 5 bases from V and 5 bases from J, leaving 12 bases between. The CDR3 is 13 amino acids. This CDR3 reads CASSGQPGETQYF. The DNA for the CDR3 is TGTGCCAGTAGTGGACAGCCCGGGGAGACCCAGTACTTC. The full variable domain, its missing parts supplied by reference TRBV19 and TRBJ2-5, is DGGITQSPKYLFRKEGQNVTLSCEQNLNHDAMYWYRQDPGQGLRLIYYSQIVNDFQKGDIAEGYSVSREKKESFPLTVTSAQKNPTAFYLCASSGQPGETQYFGPGTRLLVL.

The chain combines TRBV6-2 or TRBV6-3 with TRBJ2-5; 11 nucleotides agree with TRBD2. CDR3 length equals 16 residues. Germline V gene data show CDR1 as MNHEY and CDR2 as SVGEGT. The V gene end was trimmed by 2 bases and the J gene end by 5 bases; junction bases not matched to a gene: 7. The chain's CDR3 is CASSYRSGGASETQYF. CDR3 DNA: TGTGCCAGCAGTTACCGTAGCGGGGGGGCCTCCGAGACCCAGTACTTC.

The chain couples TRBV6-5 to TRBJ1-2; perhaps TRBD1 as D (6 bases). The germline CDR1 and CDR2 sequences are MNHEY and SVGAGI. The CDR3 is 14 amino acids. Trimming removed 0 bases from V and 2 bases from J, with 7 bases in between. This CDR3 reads CASSYSGQNYGYTF. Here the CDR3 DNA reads TGTGCCAGCAGTTACTCGGGACAAAACTATGGCTACACCTTC.

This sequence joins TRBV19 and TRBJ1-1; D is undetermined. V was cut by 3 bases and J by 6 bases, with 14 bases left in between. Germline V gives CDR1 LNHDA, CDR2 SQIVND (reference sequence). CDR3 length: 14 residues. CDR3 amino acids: CASSIKEGIPEAFF. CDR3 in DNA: TGTGCCAGTAGTATTAAGGAGGGCATTCCTGAAGCTTTCTTT.

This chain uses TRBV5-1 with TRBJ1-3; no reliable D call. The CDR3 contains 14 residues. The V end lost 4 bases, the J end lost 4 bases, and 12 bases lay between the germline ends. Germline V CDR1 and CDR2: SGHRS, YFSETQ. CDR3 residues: CASSPEVGGNTIYF. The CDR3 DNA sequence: TGCGCCAGCAGCCCAGAGGTTGGAGGAAACACCATATATTTT.

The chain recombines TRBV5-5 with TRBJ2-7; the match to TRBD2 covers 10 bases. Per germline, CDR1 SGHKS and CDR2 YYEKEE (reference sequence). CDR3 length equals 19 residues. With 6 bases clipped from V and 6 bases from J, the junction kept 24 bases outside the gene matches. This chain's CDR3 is CASTRRPAAGGVSAAEQYF. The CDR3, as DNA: TGTGCCAGCACCCGGAGACCCGCAGCGGGGGGGGTGTCTGCTGCCGAGCAGTACTTC.

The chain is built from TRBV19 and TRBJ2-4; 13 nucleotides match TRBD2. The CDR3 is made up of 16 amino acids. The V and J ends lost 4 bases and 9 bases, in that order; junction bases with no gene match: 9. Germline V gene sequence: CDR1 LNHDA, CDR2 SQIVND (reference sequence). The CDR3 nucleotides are TGTGCCAGTAGTACCTCCCTACTAGCGGGGGGGGGCATTCAGTACTTC. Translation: CASSTSLLAGGGIQYF.

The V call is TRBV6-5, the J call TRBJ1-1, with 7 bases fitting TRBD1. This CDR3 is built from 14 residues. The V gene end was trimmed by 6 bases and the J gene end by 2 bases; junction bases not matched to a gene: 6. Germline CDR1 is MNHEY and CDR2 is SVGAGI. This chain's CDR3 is CASSTGTANTEAFF. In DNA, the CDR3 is TGTGCCAGCAGCACCGGGACAGCCAACACTGAAGCTTTCTTT.

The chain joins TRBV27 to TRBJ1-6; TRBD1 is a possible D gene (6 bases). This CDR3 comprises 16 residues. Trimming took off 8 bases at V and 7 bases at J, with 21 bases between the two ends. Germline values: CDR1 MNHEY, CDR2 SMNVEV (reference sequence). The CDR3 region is CASYPREGTRNSPLHF. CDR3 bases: TGTGCCAGCTACCCCCGGGAAGGGACAAGAAATTCACCCCTCCACTTT.

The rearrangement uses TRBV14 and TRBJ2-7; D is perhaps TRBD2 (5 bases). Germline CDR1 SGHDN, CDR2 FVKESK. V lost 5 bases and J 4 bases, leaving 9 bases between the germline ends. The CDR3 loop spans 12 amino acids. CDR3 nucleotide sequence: TGTGCCAGCAGCTCAACGGGGTACGAGCAGTACTTC. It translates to CASSSTGYEQYF.

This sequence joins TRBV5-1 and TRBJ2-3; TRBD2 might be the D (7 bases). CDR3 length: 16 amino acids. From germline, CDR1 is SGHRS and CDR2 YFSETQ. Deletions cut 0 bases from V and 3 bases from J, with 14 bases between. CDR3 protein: CASSLATAGATDTQYF. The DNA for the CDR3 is TGCGCCAGCAGCTTGGCCACGGCGGGGGCAACAGATACGCAGTATTTT.

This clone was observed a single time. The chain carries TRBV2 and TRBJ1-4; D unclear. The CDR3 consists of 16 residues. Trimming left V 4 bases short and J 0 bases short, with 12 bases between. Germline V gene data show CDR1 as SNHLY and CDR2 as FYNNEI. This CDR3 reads CASSGLSLATNEKLFF. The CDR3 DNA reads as TGTGCCAGCAGTGGTCTCTCATTAGCAACTAATGAAAAACTGTTTTTT.

Here the CDR3 DNA reads TGTGCCAGCAGCCCCCCGGGCACTGAAGCTTTCTTT. It translates to CASSPPGTEAFF. This chain links TRBV5-6 with TRBJ1-1; D uncertain. Germline CDR1 SGHDT, CDR2 YYEEEE. The ends were cut back, 4 bases at V and 4 bases at J, with 8 bases in the middle. The CDR3 covers 12 residues.

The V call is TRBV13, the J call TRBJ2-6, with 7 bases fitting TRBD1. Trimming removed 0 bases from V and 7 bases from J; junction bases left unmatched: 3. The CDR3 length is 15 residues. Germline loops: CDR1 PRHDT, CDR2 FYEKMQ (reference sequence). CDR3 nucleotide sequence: TGTGCCAGCAGCTTAGGACAGGGGTTAGCCAACGTCCTGACTTTC. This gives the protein CASSLGQGLANVLTF.

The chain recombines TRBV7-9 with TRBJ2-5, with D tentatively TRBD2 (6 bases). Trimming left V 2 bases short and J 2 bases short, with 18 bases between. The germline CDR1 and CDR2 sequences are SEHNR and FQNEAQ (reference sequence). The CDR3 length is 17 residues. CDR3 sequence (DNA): TGTGCCAGCAGCTTACTGAGACTGGCGGGGCCTCAAGAGACCCAGTACTTC. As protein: CASSLLRLAGPQETQYF.

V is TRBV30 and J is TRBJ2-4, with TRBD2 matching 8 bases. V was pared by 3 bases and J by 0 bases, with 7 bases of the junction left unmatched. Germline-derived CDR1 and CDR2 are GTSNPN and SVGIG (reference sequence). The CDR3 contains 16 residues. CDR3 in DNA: TGTGCCTGGAGAGAAAGCGGGGGAATAGCCAAAAACATTCAGTACTTC. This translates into CAWRESGGIAKNIQYF.

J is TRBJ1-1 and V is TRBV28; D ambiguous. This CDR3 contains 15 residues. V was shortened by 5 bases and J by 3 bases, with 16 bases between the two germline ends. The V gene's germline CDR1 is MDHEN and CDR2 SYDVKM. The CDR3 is CASSPPPGRDTEAFF. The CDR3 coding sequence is TGTGCCAGCAGTCCGCCCCCCGGGAGGGACACTGAAGCTTTCTTT.

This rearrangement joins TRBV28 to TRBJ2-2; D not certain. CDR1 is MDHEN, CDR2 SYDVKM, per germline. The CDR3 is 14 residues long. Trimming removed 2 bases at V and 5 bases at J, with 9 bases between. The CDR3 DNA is TGTGCCAGCAGTTTAGAATGGGCGACCGGGGAGCTGTTTTTT. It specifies CASSLEWATGELFF.

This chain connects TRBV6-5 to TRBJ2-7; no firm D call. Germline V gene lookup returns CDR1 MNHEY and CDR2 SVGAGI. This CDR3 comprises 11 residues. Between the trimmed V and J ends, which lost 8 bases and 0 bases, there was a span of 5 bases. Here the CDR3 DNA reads TGTGCCAGCCTTAGCTCCTACGAGCAGTACTTC. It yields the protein CASLSSYEQYF.